The text below deals with one T cell receptor beta chain. Its antigen remains unidentified. The data were obtained in a study of cytomegalovirus exposure and HLA in healthy donors. Findings and caveats of the study: Analyzed later, association rates of TCRs varied across HLA loci, with DRB1 most and HLA-C fewest. For TCR beta chains, V- and J-gene trimming was later linked to a missense DCLRE1C variant.

The CDR3 runs to 15 residues. CDR1 is SGHDT and CDR2 is YYEEEE in the germline V gene. Trimming shortened V by 4 bases and J by 3 bases, and 14 bases separated the two germline ends. With 60 Vbeta and 13 Jbeta primers, the PCR was carried out. Assay: immunoSEQ multiplex PCR; the TCRdb copy retains only in-frame clones and omits some. The repertoire holds about 98,000 clones, with under 80% as singletons. This rearrangement joins TRBV5-6 to TRBJ2-1; D perhaps matches TRBD1 (6 bases). The sequenced sample was PBMCs. The sequence derives from a male donor in good health and CMV-seronegative. In DNA, the CDR3 is TGTGCCAGCAGCCCGCGGTGGGGGCTCTACAATGAGCAGTTCTTC. This gives the protein CASSPRWGLYNEQFF.